The rows below give T cell receptor beta chains drawn from one sample of a study of T cells in Graves' hyperthyroidism and ophthalmopathy. A single record per CDR3 protein comes from TCRdb applying MiXCR to the multiplex PCR reads. The sample yields some 350,000 distinct CDR3 sequences, 25% seen once. The material sequenced was blood. The receptors were sampled from a middle-aged man with Graves' hyperthyroidism. The CDR3 runs from the conserved cysteine through the conserved F or W. Clone size is stated in some rows and not others, as once, few, many or a class when expanded.

v_gene	abundance	j_gene	len	CDR3aa
TRBV20-1	many	TRBJ2-1	16	CSARKAMTLVGNEQFF
TRBV5-1	many	TRBJ1-2	15	CASSLAGSDNYGYTF
TRBV3-1	-	TRBJ2-7	16	CASSPLSSGVQDEQYF
TRBV4-1	few	TRBJ1-1	15	CASSQVGPLNTEAFF
TRBV20-1	few	TRBJ1-1	12	CSDRTGFTEAFF
TRBV6-1	few	TRBJ2-7	15	CASRYRARGIYEQYF
TRBV28	-	TRBJ1-5	16	CASSLGRRTGFGPQHF
TRBV6-1	many	TRBJ2-3	14	CASSERGRTDTQYF
TRBV2	many	TRBJ2-3	17	CASSGKTVLVPEDTQYF
TRBV9	-	TRBJ1-1	14	CASSDGQPNTEAFF
TRBV11-3	many	TRBJ2-1	15	CASSAASGPTNEQFF
TRBV6-2/TRBV6-3	-	TRBJ1-5	14	CASRPSGTNQPQHF
TRBV6-1	-	TRBJ1-1	15	CASSIRDRGYTEAFF
TRBV20-1	-	TRBJ1-6	17	CSARSRDRGLWNSPLHF
TRBV11-2	few	TRBJ2-4	15	CASSPPGTVKNIQYF
TRBV20-1	few	TRBJ1-1	12	CSATGRNAEAFF
TRBV7-3	few	TRBJ2-3	14	CASSITGDADTQYF
TRBV11-2	many	TRBJ1-1	15	CASSLDPSQNTEAFF
TRBV10-3	many	TRBJ1-1	14	CAIRVPGQGTEAFF
TRBV19	few	TRBJ2-3	16	CASSKLAGEGTDTQYF
TRBV2	-	TRBJ2-1	17	CASSAATSGRSYNEQFF
TRBV5-8	-	TRBJ2-2	15	CASSLGGVKAGELFF
TRBV28	-	TRBJ2-1	14	CASSLAGVGDEQFF
TRBV7-2	-	TRBJ2-1	13	CASGWASYNEQFF
TRBV20-1	many	TRBJ2-3	11	CSANGGDTQYF
TRBV7-2	many	TRBJ2-1	14	CASSSTRINNEQFF
TRBV19	-	TRBJ2-2	17	CASSQTSGHSNTGELFF
TRBV7-2	few	TRBJ2-1	15	CASSLGPNEYNEQFF
TRBV24-1	-	TRBJ2-3	17	CATSDLTGGLSTDTQYF
TRBV7-2	few	TRBJ2-7	14	CASSLGVSGIEQYF
TRBV12-3/TRBV12-4	-	TRBJ2-7	14	CASSTRQGHYEQYF
TRBV2	many	TRBJ2-5	9	CASSESQYF
TRBV5-1	few	TRBJ1-2	14	CASSSVVPPYGYTF
TRBV5-4	few	TRBJ2-3	14	CATSRPSDTDTQYF
TRBV29-1	few	TRBJ1-1	11	CSVSGGSEAFF
TRBV18	-	TRBJ2-7	12	CASSPNSVEQYF
TRBV5-5	-	TRBJ2-2	16	CASSLAANVNTGELFF
TRBV6-4	-	TRBJ2-2	16	CASSYWGRVDTGELFF
TRBV7-9	once	TRBJ2-7	15	CASSFASGSGYEQYF
TRBV3-1	few	TRBJ1-2	14	CASNGMGGGYGYTF
TRBV7-9	-	TRBJ2-3	15	CASRASVTSTDTQYF
TRBV6-1	few	TRBJ1-4	15	CASSTLTGGDEKLFF
TRBV18	few	TRBJ1-2	14	CASSPDSTNYGYTF
TRBV2	-	TRBJ2-2	14	CTSSAVTYTGELFF
TRBV12-3/TRBV12-4	-	TRBJ2-7	14	CASSLGGSEREQYF
TRBV9	few	TRBJ2-1	14	CASSVSSTSDEQFF
TRBV2	few	TRBJ2-5	15	CASSEGRERGETQYF
TRBV19	-	TRBJ1-5	16	CASSIRDRGLGQPQHF